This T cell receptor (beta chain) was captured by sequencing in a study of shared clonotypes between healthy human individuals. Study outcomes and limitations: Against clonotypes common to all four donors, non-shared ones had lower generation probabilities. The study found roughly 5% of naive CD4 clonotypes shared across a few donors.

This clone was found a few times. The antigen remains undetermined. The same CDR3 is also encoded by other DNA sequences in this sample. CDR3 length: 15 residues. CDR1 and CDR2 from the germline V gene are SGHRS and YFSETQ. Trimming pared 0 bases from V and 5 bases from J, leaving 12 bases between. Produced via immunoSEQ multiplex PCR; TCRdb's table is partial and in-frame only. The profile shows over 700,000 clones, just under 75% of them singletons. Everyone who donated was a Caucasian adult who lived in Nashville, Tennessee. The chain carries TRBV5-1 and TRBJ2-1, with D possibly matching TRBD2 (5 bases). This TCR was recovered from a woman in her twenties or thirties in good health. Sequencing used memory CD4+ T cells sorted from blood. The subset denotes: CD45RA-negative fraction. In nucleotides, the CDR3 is TGCGCCAGCAGCTTGGGTGGTAGCGTTAACAATGAGCAGTTCTTC. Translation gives CASSLGGSVNNEQFF.